This TCR beta chain appears in the sequencing data of a study of cytomegalovirus exposure and HLA in healthy donors. Overall study results and limits: The later analysis indicated that the majority of CMV-associated TCR beta chains appeared HLA-restricted. As was reported, the classifier diagnosed cytomegalovirus status with high specificity and sensitivity. Accurate predictions that matched the HLA-A and HLA-B alleles of most subjects were reportedly made from TCR beta sequences.

In the PCR, 60 Vbeta and 13 Jbeta primers were used. Only in-frame clones appear in the TCRdb table, and some are missing; sequencing was by immunoSEQ multiplex PCR. The sample comprises about 240,000 clones, around 80% of which are singletons, and almost 8% rests with the top ten. Germline V CDR1 and CDR2: MNHEY, SVGAGI. This CDR3 has 15 residues. The ends were cut back, 2 bases at V and 3 bases at J, with 10 bases in the middle. This clone was counted only a few times. Its antigen is unknown. This TCR was recovered from an older woman in good health and CMV-seropositive. The sequenced sample was PBMCs. The rearrangement links TRBV6-5 to TRBJ1-4, with D perhaps TRBD1 (5 bases). CDR3 loop: CASSYRDRANEKLFF. CDR3 nucleotides: TGTGCCAGCAGTTACCGCGACAGAGCTAATGAAAAACTGTTTTTT.